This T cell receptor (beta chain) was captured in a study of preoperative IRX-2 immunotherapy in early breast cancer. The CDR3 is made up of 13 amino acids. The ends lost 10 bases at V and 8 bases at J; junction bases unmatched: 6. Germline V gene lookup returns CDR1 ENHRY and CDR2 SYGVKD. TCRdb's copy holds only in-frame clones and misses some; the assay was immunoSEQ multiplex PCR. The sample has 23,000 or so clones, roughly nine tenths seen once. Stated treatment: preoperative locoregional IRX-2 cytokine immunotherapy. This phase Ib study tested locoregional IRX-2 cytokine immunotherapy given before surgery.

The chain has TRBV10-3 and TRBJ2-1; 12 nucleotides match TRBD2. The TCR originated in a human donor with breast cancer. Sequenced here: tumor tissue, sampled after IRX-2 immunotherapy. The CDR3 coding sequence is TGTGCCACCTGGACTAGCGGGGTTCATGAGCAGTTCTTC. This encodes CATWTSGVHEQFF.